The rows below give T cell receptor beta chains drawn from one sample of a study of OX40 agonist ivuxolimab in advanced cancers. Clones were sequenced by immunoSEQ multiplex PCR, and TCRdb holds only the in-frame ones, with some missing. The data show about 150,000 clones, approximately 94% seen once. Sequenced here: CD4+ or CD8+ T cells sorted from blood, sampled in a trial of the OX40 agonist ivuxolimab. The receptors come from an adult with an advanced solid tumor such as melanoma, head and neck, liver or kidney cancer. The CDR3 runs from the conserved cysteine through the conserved F or W. A D gene is named only where the DNA matches it firmly. Not all rows give a size; the values are once, few, many and, for expanded clones, a class.

J: TRBJ1-2; D: -; size: -; V: TRBV2; DNA: TGTGCCAGCAGTGAAATTGTGCCTTATAACTATGGCTACACCTTC; CDR3: CASSEIVPYNYGYTF
J: TRBJ2-7; D: -; size: once; V: TRBV6-5; DNA: TGTGCCAGCAGAAGGACAGTGTACGAGCAGTACTTC; CDR3: CASRRTVYEQYF
J: TRBJ1-6; D: TRBD1; size: -; V: TRBV4-3; DNA: TGCGCCAGCAGCCCCGACAGGGATTCACCCCTCCACTTT; CDR3: CASSPDRDSPLHF
J: TRBJ2-7; D: TRBD1; size: -; V: TRBV4-1; DNA: TGCGCCAGCAGTCCTAACCCCTCGGGACAGCGGCCCAGCCAGCAGTACTTC; CDR3: CASSPNPSGQRPSQQYF
J: TRBJ1-4; D: TRBD1; size: once; V: TRBV7-6; DNA: TGTGCCAGCAGCTTAGCGGGGACAGACGAAAAACTGTTTTTT; CDR3: CASSLAGTDEKLFF
J: TRBJ2-7; D: TRBD2; size: -; V: TRBV5-1; DNA: TGCGCCAGCAGCCTGAGGACTAGCGGGACCTTCTACGAGCAGTACTTC; CDR3: CASSLRTSGTFYEQYF
J: TRBJ2-5; D: -; size: -; V: TRBV5-1; DNA: TGCGCCAGCAGCTTGGGAGAGGGATGGGAGACCCAGTACTTC; CDR3: CASSLGEGWETQYF
J: TRBJ2-5; D: TRBD2; size: once; V: TRBV5-6; DNA: TGTGCCAGCAGCCCAAAGGGGATCGGCGGGGGGGCCGGGGAGACCCAGTACTTC; CDR3: CASSPKGIGGGAGETQYF
J: TRBJ2-2; D: TRBD1; size: once; V: TRBV7-9; DNA: TGTGCCAGCAGCTCCTATGGACAGGGAAAGGCCACCGGGGAGCTGTTTTTT; CDR3: CASSSYGQGKATGELFF
J: TRBJ2-5; D: -; size: -; V: TRBV29-1; DNA: TGCAGCGTTGAAGAATGGGGCTTAGAGAGGGGGGAGACCCAGTACTTC; CDR3: CSVEEWGLERGETQYF
J: TRBJ2-3; D: TRBD2; size: -; V: TRBV11-3; DNA: TGTGCCAGCAGCTTAAGCGGGGGGGCGGATACGCAGTATTTT; CDR3: CASSLSGGADTQYF
J: TRBJ2-2; D: -; size: -; V: TRBV5-1; DNA: TGCGCCAGCAGCTACTACAGGGACCTCGCCACCGGGGAGCTGTTTTTT; CDR3: CASSYYRDLATGELFF
J: TRBJ2-7; D: -; size: -; V: TRBV6-1; DNA: TGTGCCAGCAGTGAATCAGGGGCGAGATACGAGCAGTACTTC; CDR3: CASSESGARYEQYF
J: TRBJ1-2; D: -; size: -; V: TRBV28; DNA: TGTGCCAGCAGTTTAGTGGGGGCCGTCTATGGCTACACCTTC; CDR3: CASSLVGAVYGYTF
J: TRBJ2-7; D: -; size: -; V: TRBV9; DNA: TGTGCCAGCAGCGTCTCAGAAGGGGTCCTCTACGAGCAGTACTTC; CDR3: CASSVSEGVLYEQYF
J: TRBJ2-7; D: TRBD2; size: -; V: TRBV5-1; DNA: TGCGCCAGCAGCGAAGCGGGAGCCCCCTACGAGCAGTACTTC; CDR3: CASSEAGAPYEQYF
J: TRBJ2-5; D: -; size: -; V: TRBV11-1; DNA: TGTGCCAGCAGCCACGGGACCGCCAAGGCCCAGTACTTC; CDR3: CASSHGTAKAQYF
J: TRBJ2-7; D: TRBD2; size: -; V: TRBV28; DNA: TGTGCCAGCAGTTACCCCGGGGAGGGTCGCTACGAGCAGTACTTC; CDR3: CASSYPGEGRYEQYF
J: TRBJ2-3; D: -; size: -; V: TRBV30; DNA: TGTGCCTGGAGTAGACGACCCACAGATACGCAGTATTTT; CDR3: CAWSRRPTDTQYF
J: TRBJ2-7; D: -; size: -; V: TRBV4-3; DNA: TGCGCCAGCAGCCAAGGTGGGAGCTCCTACGAGCAGTACTTC; CDR3: CASSQGGSSYEQYF
J: TRBJ2-2; D: -; size: -; V: TRBV21-1; DNA: TGTGCCAGCAGCAACCACCAAGATGGCACCGGGGAGCTGTTTTTT; CDR3: CASSNHQDGTGELFF
J: TRBJ1-2; D: -; size: -; V: TRBV5-4; DNA: TGTGCCAGCAGCCCCCGAACTCACCGAAACTATGGCTACACCTTC; CDR3: CASSPRTHRNYGYTF
J: TRBJ1-2; D: -; size: -; V: TRBV19; DNA: TGTGCCAGTACCCCTCCGCAGCGCGAAAACTATGGCTACACCTTC; CDR3: CASTPPQRENYGYTF
J: TRBJ1-1; D: TRBD1; size: -; V: TRBV4-3; DNA: TGCGCCAGCAGCCAAATACAGGGGACTAACACTGAAGCTTTCTTT; CDR3: CASSQIQGTNTEAFF
J: TRBJ1-3; D: TRBD1; size: -; V: TRBV5-1; DNA: TGCGCCAGCAGCTTTGCCCAGGGGGCAGGCGCCATATATTTT; CDR3: CASSFAQGAGAIYF
J: TRBJ1-2; D: -; size: -; V: TRBV6-6; DNA: TGTGCCAGCAGCGGGGCCGGGAGGGGTAACTATGGCTACACCTTC; CDR3: CASSGAGRGNYGYTF
J: TRBJ1-1; D: -; size: -; V: TRBV11-3; DNA: TGTGCCAGCAGCCGCCACCTCGACGGGGAGAACACTGAAGCTTTCTTT; CDR3: CASSRHLDGENTEAFF
J: TRBJ2-3; D: TRBD2; size: few; V: TRBV7-2; DNA: TGTGCCAGCAGCCCCCCAGGCGGGGGGCCCGCAGATACGCAGTATTTT; CDR3: CASSPPGGGPADTQYF
J: TRBJ2-1; D: -; size: -; V: TRBV28; DNA: TGTGCCAGCAGTTTATCGTACAATGAGCAGTTCTTC; CDR3: CASSLSYNEQFF
J: TRBJ2-1; D: -; size: -; V: TRBV18; DNA: TGTGCCAGCTCTCCCGAGGGAGGTGAGCAGTTCTTC; CDR3: CASSPEGGEQFF
J: TRBJ1-5; D: -; size: -; V: TRBV19; DNA: TGTGCCAGTAGTATAGTCGCCCAAGCTCCCCTTGGGCCCCAGCATTTT; CDR3: CASSIVAQAPLGPQHF